This T cell receptor (beta chain) stems from a study of blood T cell repertoires in COVID-19. About the study: Collection of acute and convalescent COVID-19 samples took place in the United States, Italy and Spain.

Per the original methods: Reference gene primer amplification gave estimated nucleated cell counts. Here immunoSEQ multiplex PCR was the method, and the copy in TCRdb shows in-frame clones only, minus some. That table supplies the V and J calls and clone size; D and trimming were determined from the DNA. The table lists 200,000 to 250,000 clones, 80% to 90% of them singletons. Sample: peripheral blood. The sequence came from a man older than 75 with acute or convalescent COVID-19.

In DNA form, the CDR3 reads TGCGCCAGCAGCCAAGCCTTCAGGGGAAATCAGCCCCAGCATTTT. Protein: CASSQAFRGNQPQHF. The chain links TRBV4-1 to TRBJ1-5, with a weak D call TRBD1 (6 bases). The CDR3 extends over 15 amino acids. Trimming left V 1 base short and J 4 bases short, with 11 bases between. The germline V gene has CDR1 MGHRA and CDR2 YSYEKL.